The entry below describes one TCR beta chain. Its target is unknown. Germline lookup yields CDR1 MNHEY and CDR2 SVGEGT. The CDR3 runs to 12 residues. V lost 2 bases to trimming and J lost 5 bases, with 6 bases between them. The data originate from a study of T cell responses to AZD1222 COVID-19 vaccine. The method was immunoSEQ multiplex PCR; TCRdb's version includes in-frame clones alone and lacks a portion of them. This table has some 94,000 clones, about 85% appearing once. Study-wide findings and caveats: Spike-specific TCR repertoires showed rising breadth and depth after two AZD1222 doses. Reportedly, close to half of spike-specific TCRs are directed against unmutated variant regions. Among the donors, most were white British and more were female, and clonal diversity was possibly underestimated.

Sequenced material: peripheral blood, taken on day 0 of AZD1222 vaccination. The chain employs TRBV6-2 or TRBV6-3 and TRBJ2-5; D uncertain. This TCR was sampled from an adult in good health. The CDR3 is CASSYGWETQYF. CDR3 nucleotide sequence: TGTGCCAGCAGTTACGGGTGGGAGACCCAGTACTTC.